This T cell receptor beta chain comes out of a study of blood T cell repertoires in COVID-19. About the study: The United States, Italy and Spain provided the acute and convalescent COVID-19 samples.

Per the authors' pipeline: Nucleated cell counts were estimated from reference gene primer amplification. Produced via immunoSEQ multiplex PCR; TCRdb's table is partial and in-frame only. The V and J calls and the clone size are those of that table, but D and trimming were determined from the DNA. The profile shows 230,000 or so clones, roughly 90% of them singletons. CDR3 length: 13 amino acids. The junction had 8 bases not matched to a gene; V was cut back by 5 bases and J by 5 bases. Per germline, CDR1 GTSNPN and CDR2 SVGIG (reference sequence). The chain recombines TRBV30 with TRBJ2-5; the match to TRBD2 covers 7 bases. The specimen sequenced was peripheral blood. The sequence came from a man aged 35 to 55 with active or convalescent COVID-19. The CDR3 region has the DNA TGTGCCTGGGGGAGGACTAGGGCTGAGACCCAGTACTTC. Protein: CAWGRTRAETQYF. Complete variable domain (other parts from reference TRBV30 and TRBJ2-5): SQTIHQWPATLVQPVGSPLSLECTVEGTSNPNLYWYRQAAGRGLQLLFYSVGIGQISSEVPQNLSASRPQDRQFILSSKKLLLSDSGFYLCAWGRTRAETQYFGPGTRLLVL.